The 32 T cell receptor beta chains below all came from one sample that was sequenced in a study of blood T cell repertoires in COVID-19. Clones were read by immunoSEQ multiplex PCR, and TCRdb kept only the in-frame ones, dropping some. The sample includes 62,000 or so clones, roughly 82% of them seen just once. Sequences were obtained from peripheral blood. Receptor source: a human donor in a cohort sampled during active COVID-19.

This chain's CDR3 is CASNTGVRGSEQFF. The CDR3 nucleotides read TGTGCCAGCAATACGGGGGTTCGGGGCAGTGAGCAGTTCTTC. This chain uses TRBV11-2 with TRBJ2-1; D perhaps matches TRBD2 (6 bases). This CDR3 spans 14 amino acids. Trimming removed 7 bases at V and 9 bases at J, with 19 bases between. Germline CDR1 SGHAT, CDR2 FQNNGV.

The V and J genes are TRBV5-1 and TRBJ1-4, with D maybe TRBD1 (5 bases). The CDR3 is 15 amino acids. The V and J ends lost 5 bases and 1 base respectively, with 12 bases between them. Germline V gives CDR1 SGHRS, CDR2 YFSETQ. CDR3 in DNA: TGCGCCAGCAGACTTCAGGGAAGAACTAATGAAAAACTGTTTTTT. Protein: CASRLQGRTNEKLFF.

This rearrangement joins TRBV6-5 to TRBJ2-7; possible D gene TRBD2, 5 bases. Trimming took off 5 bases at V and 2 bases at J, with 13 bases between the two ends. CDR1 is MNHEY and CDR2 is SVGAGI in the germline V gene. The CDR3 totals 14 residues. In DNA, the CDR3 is TGTGCCAGCAGTCCCCCCGGGGTAACCTACGAGCAGTACTTC. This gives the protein CASSPPGVTYEQYF.

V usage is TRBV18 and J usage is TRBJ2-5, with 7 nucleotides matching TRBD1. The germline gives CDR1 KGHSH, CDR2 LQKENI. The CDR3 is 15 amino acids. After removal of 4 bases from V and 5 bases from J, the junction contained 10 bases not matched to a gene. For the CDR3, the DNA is TGTGCCAGCTCACGAAGACAGGGAGTTCAGGAGACCCAGTACTTC. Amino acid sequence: CASSRRQGVQETQYF.

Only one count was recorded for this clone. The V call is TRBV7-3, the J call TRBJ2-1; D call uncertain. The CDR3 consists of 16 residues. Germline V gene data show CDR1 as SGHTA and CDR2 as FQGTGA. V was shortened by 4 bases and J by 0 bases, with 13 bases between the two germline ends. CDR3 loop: CASSSPGSSSYNEQFF. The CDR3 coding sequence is TGTGCCAGCAGCTCTCCGGGTTCTAGCTCCTACAATGAGCAGTTCTTC.

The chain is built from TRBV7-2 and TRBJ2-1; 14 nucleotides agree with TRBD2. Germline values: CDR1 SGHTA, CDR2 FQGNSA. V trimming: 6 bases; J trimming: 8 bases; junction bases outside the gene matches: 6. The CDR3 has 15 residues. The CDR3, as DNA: TGTGCCAGCAGACAGACTAGCGGGGGGGTCGATGAGCAGTTCTTC. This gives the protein CASRQTSGGVDEQFF.

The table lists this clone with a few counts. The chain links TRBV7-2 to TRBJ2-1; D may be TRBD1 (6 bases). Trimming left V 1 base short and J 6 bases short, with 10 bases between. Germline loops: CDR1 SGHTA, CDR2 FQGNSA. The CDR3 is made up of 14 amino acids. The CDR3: CASSLEQGFNEQFF. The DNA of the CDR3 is TGTGCCAGCAGCTTAGAACAGGGTTTCAATGAGCAGTTCTTC.

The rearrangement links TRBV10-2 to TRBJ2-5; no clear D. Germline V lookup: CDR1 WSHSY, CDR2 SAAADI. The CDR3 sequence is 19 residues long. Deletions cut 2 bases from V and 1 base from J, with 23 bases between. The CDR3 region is CASSEAIRSPPGPQETQYF. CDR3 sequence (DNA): TGCGCCAGCAGTGAGGCAATTAGGTCCCCTCCGGGTCCCCAAGAGACCCAGTACTTC.

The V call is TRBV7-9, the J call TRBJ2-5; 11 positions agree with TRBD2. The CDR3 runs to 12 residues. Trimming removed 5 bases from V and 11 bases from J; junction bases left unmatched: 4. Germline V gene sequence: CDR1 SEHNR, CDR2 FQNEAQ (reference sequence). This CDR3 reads CASSTLAGGQYF. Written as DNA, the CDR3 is TGTGCCAGCAGCACTCTAGCGGGGGGACAGTACTTC.

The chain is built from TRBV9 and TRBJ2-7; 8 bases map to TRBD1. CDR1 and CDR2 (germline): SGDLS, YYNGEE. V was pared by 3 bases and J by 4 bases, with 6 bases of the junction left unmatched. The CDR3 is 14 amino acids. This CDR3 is CASSGGQGFYEQYF. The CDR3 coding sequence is TGTGCCAGCAGCGGCGGACAGGGATTTTACGAGCAGTACTTC.

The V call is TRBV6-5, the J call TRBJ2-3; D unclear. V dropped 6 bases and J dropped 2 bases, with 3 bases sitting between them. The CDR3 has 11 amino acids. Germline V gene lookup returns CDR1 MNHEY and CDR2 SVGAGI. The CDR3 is CASRYTDTQYF. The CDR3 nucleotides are TGTGCCAGCAGGTACACAGATACGCAGTATTTT.

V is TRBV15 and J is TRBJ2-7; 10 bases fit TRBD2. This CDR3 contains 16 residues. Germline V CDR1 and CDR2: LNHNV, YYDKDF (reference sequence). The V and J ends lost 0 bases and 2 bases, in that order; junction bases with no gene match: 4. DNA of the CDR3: TGTGCCACCAGCAGAGACGCCAGCGGGGGGGCCTACGAGCAGTACTTC. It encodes CATSRDASGGAYEQYF.

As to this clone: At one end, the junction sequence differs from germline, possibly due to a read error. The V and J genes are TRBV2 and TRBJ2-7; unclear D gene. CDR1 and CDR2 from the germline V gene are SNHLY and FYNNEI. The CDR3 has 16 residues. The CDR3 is CASREESGSVTYEQYF. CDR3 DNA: TGTGCCAGCAGAGAAGAGTCCGGGTCCGTGACCTACGAGCAGTACTTC.

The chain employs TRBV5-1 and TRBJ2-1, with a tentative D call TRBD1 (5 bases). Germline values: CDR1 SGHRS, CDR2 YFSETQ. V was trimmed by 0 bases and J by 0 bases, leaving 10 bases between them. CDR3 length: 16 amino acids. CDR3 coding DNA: TGCGCCAGCAGCTTGGCGGCAGGGCCCTCCTACAATGAGCAGTTCTTC. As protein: CASSLAAGPSYNEQFF.

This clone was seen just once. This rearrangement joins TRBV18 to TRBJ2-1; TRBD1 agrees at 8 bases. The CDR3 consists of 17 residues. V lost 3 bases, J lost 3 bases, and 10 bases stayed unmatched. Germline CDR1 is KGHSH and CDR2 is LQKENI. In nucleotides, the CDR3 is TGTGCCAGCTCACCGGGGTTCGGAGGACAGGGCTACAATGAGCAGTTCTTC. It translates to CASSPGFGGQGYNEQFF.

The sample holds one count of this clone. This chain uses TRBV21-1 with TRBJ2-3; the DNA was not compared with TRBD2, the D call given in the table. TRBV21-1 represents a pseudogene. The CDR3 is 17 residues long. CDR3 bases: TGTGCCAGCAGCAATGCACCTAGCGGGGGGCACACAGATACGCAGTATTTT. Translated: CASSNAPSGGHTDTQYF.

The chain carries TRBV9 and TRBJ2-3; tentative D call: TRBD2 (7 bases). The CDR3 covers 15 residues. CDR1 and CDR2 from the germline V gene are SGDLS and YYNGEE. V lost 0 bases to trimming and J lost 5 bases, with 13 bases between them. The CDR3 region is CASSVVGGRVDTQYF. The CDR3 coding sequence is TGTGCCAGCAGCGTAGTCGGGGGGCGTGTAGATACGCAGTATTTT.

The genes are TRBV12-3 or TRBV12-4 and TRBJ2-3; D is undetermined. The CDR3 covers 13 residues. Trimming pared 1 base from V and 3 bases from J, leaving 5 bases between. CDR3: CASSLVGTDTQYF. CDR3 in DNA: TGTGCCAGCAGTTTAGTCGGGACAGATACGCAGTATTTT.

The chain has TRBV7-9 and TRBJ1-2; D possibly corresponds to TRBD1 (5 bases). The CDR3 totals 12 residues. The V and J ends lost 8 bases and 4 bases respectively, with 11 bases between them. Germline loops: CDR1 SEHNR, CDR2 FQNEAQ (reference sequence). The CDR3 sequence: CASGGGIYGYTF. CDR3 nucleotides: TGTGCCAGCGGCGGGGGGATCTATGGCTACACCTTC.

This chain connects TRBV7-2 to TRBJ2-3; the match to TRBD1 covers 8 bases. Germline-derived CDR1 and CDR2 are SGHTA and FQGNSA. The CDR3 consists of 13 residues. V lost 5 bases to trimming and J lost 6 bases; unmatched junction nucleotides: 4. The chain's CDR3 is CASSVNRGDTQYF. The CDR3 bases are TGTGCCAGCAGCGTAAACAGGGGGGATACGCAGTATTTT.

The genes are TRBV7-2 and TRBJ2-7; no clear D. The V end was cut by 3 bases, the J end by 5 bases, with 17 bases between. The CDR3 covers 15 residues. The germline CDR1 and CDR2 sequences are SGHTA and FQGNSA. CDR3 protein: CASSFTPGRSHEQYF. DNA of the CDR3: TGTGCCAGCAGCTTTACCCCAGGCAGGTCCCACGAGCAGTACTTC.

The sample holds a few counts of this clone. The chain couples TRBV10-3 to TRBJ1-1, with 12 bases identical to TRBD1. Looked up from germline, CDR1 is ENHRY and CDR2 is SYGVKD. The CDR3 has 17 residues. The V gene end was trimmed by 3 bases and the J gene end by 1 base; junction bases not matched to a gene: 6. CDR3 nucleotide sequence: TGTGCCATCAGTGAACACCGGGACAGGGGGCGGAACACTGAAGCTTTCTTT. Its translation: CAISEHRDRGRNTEAFF.

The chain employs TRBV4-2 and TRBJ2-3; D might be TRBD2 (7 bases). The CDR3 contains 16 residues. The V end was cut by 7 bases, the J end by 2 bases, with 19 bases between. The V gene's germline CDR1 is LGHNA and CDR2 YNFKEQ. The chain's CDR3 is CASTPAAGATTDTQYF. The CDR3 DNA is TGTGCCAGCACCCCGGCCGCGGGGGCGACCACAGATACGCAGTATTTT.

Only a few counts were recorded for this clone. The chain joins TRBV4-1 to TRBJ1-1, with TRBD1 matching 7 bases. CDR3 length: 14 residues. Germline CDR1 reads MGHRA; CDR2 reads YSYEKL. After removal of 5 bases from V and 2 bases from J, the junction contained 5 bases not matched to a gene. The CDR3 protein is CASSNQGGNTEAFF. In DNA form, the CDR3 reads TGCGCCAGCAGCAACCAAGGGGGCAACACTGAAGCTTTCTTT.

The CDR3 protein is CASSWPGRNTEAFF. The CDR3 region has the DNA TGTGCCAGCAGTTGGCCGGGAAGGAACACTGAAGCTTTCTTT. The chain uses TRBV6-2 or TRBV6-3 and TRBJ1-1, with no clear D. The CDR3 spans 14 residues. V was pared by 4 bases and J by 1 base, with 10 bases between. Germline CDR1 is MNHEY and CDR2 is SVGEGT.

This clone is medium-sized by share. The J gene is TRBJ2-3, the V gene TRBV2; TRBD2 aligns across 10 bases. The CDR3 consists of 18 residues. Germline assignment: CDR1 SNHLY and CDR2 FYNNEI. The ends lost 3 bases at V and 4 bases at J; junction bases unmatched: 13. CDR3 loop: CASSDPVSGGARADTQYF. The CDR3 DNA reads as TGTGCCAGCAGTGACCCCGTGAGCGGGGGGGCCCGGGCAGATACGCAGTATTTT.

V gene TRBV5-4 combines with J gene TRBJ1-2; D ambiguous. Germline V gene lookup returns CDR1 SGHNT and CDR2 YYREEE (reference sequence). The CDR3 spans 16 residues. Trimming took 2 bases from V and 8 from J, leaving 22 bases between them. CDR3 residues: CASSLGSPAALGGYTF. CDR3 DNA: TGTGCCAGCAGCTTAGGGTCGCCAGCGGCCCTCGGGGGCTACACCTTC.

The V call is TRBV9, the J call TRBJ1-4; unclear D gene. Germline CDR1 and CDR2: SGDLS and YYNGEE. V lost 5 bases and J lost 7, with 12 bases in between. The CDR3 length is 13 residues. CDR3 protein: CASSPPGSEKLFF. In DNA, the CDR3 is TGTGCCAGCAGTCCCCCCGGGAGTGAAAAACTGTTTTTT.

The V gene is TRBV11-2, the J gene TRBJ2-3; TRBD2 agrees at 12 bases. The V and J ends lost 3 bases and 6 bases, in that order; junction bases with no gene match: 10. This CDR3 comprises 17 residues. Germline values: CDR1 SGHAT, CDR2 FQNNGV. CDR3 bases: TGTGCCAGCAGCTTTACCCTAGCGGGGGGGCGGGTGGATACGCAGTATTTT. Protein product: CASSFTLAGGRVDTQYF.

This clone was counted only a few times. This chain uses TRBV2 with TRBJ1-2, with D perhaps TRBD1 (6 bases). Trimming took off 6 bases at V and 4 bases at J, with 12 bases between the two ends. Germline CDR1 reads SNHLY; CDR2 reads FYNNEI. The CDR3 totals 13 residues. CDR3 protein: CASSLGGGYGYTF. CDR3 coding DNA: TGTGCCAGCAGCCTAGGGGGGGGCTATGGCTACACCTTC.

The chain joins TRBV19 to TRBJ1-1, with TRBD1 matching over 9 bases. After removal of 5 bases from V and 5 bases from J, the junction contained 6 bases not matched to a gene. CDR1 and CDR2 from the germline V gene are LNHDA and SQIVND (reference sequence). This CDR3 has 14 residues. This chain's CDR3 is CASSGQGRGTEAFF. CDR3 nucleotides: TGTGCCAGTAGTGGACAGGGGAGAGGAACTGAAGCTTTCTTT.

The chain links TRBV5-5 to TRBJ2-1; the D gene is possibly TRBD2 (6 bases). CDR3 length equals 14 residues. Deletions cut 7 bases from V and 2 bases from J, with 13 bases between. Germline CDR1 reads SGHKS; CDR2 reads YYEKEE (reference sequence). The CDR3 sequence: CASRGLLTYNEQFF. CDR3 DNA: TGTGCCAGCCGAGGACTACTAACCTACAATGAGCAGTTCTTC.